The 9 T cell receptor beta chains below all came from one sample that was sequenced in a study of molecular identifiers for immune sequencing clone quantification listed by TCRdb under 2018. The receptor library was made with PCR. Reads for this sample came from an Illumina HiSeq 4000. The raw public data were reprocessed by TCRdb itself: fastp quality trimming at Q25, MiXCR clonotype calling, in-frame beta chains only. Merged by CDR3 protein, the rows form single entries marked with the most common genes and DNA. Recorded for this sample are 85,000 to 95,000 distinct CDR3 sequences; roughly 19% of them occurred a single time. Roughly 0.93% of the sample comes from the top ten. The sample comprised naive CD8+ T cells from blood, with Jurkat cell RNA spiked in. According to the study, the label for this sample's cell subset or site signals: FACS-sorted CD8+CD4-CCR7+CD45RA+ naive T cells. These TCRs come from a human donor in good health. Some libraries in this study had Jurkat cell RNA spiked in.

This clonotype was observed at least ten times. The chain links TRBV6-5 to TRBJ2-2, with D perhaps matching TRBD1 (5 bases). From germline, CDR1 is MNHEY and CDR2 SVGAGI. This CDR3 is built from 18 residues. V dropped 0 bases and J dropped 1 base, with 15 bases sitting between them. The CDR3 sequence: CASSYSVRQGWNTGELFF. For the CDR3, the DNA is TGTGCCAGCAGTTACTCGGTTCGGCAGGGTTGGAACACCGGGGAGCTGTTTTTT.

This clonotype appeared a few times. Since a much larger clone is just one base distant, this may be a read error. The chain is built from TRBV28 and TRBJ2-5, with 7 positions matching TRBD2. The CDR3 spans 14 residues. Per the germline V gene, CDR1 is MDHEN and CDR2 is SYDVKM. Trimming took 5 bases from V and 0 from J; bases not matched to a gene: 3. CDR3 region: CASSPLADQETQYF. The CDR3, as DNA: TGTGCCAGCAGTCCGCTAGCGGACCAAGAGACCCAGTACTTC.

There are many counts of this clonotype. The chain has TRBV5-4 and TRBJ2-7; TRBD2 aligns across 7 bases. This CDR3 has 13 residues. The V and J ends lost 4 bases and 3 bases, in that order; junction bases with no gene match: 4. The germline V gene has CDR1 SGHNT and CDR2 YYREEE (reference sequence). DNA of the CDR3: TGTGCCAGCAGCCGGGACTATTTCTACGAGCAGTACTTC. It translates to CASSRDYFYEQYF.

This clonotype was seen once. This rearrangement joins TRBV9 to TRBJ1-4, with D tentatively TRBD1 (6 bases). Trimming pared 4 bases from V and 5 bases from J, leaving 15 bases between. The CDR3 is made up of 15 amino acids. Germline CDR1 reads SGDLS; CDR2 reads YYNGEE. The CDR3 sequence is CASSPMTGGNEKLFF. CDR3 nucleotides: TGTGCCAGCAGCCCCATGACAGGTGGAAATGAAAAACTGTTTTTT.

This clonotype is a singleton in its sample. A much larger clone is a single base away; this may be a read error. CDR3 nucleotide sequence: TGTGCCAGCAGTTCCACCTCGGGACCGCCCTACGAGCAGTACTTC. Its translation is CASSSTSGPPYEQYF. This chain links TRBV5-6 with TRBJ2-7; D possibly uses TRBD1 or TRBD2 (5 bases each). V gave up 5 bases and J gave up 2 bases, with 17 bases separating them. Germline loops: CDR1 SGHDT, CDR2 YYEEEE. The length of the CDR3 is 15 residues.

This clonotype was counted at least ten times. The chain couples TRBV11-2 to TRBJ2-1, with D possibly called TRBD1 or TRBD2 (5 bases each). CDR1 and CDR2 (germline): SGHAT, FQNNGV. The CDR3 is 15 residues long. Trimming removed 7 bases at V and 12 bases at J, with 25 bases between. This CDR3 reads CASNQAGTPYTGQFF. CDR3 coding DNA: TGTGCCAGCAACCAAGCCGGGACCCCCTACACGGGGCAGTTCTTC. The full variable domain, its missing parts supplied by reference TRBV11-2 and TRBJ2-1, is EAGVAQSPRYKIIEKRQSVAFWCNPISGHATLYWYQQILGQGPKLLIQFQNNGVVDDSQLPKDRFSAERLKGVDSTLKIQPAKLEDSAVYLCASNQAGTPYTGQFFGPGTRLTVL.

To note about this clonotype: Being one base from a much bigger clone, this may be a read error. The V gene is TRBV27, the J gene TRBJ2-1, with D tentatively TRBD2 (6 bases). Germline CDR1 and CDR2: MNHEY and SMNVEV (reference sequence). CDR3 size: 15 residues. CDR3 bases: TGTGCCCGCAGTTTAGGATCGCGGGGACACAATGAGCAGTTCTTC. It encodes CARSLGSRGHNEQFF.

V and J are TRBV12-3 or TRBV12-4 and TRBJ2-1; D possibly corresponds to TRBD2 (6 bases). Trimming stripped 7 bases from V and 4 bases from J, with 14 bases between. This CDR3 is built from 14 residues. CDR3 sequence reads: CASTQEGYYNEQFF. The CDR3 nucleotides read TGTGCCAGCACCCAGGAGGGTTATTACAATGAGCAGTTCTTC.

This clonotype was picked up one time. A much larger clone is a single base away; this may be a read error. The J gene is TRBJ2-3, the V gene TRBV6-2 or TRBV6-3; possibly TRBD1 or TRBD2 for D (5 bases each). This CDR3 is 13 amino acids long. Germline values: CDR1 MNHEY, CDR2 SVGEGT. Here the CDR3 reads CASASNGADTRYF. The DNA for the CDR3 is TGTGCCAGCGCTTCTAACGGGGCAGATACGCGGTATTTT.